This TCR beta chain was sequenced for a study of T cells after posttransplantation cyclophosphamide. Generated by immunoSEQ multiplex PCR, the TCRdb table keeps only in-frame clones and is missing some. This table has roughly 20,000 clones, about 68% appearing once. General study findings and limits: TRB overlap between skin or GI tissue T cells and blood was limited.

CDR1 is SGHRS and CDR2 is YFSETQ in the germline V gene. Trimming left V 7 bases short and J 6 bases short, with 11 bases between. The CDR3 has 12 amino acids. This clone was detected a few times. Its antigen remains unidentified. Treatment was busulfan-fludarabine conditioning, a marrow graft, and cyclophosphamide on days +3 and +4. The sequence was collected from a young adult male patient who received an allogeneic stem cell transplant from a related donor, was CMV-positive, and had acute GVHD only. The T cells may partly be graft donor cells. Sample: PBMCs, taken after an allogeneic stem cell transplant with post-transplant cyclophosphamide. The chain links TRBV5-1 to TRBJ2-1; tentative D call: TRBD2 (6 bases). The CDR3 loop reads CASGGLINEQFF. CDR3 sequence (DNA): TGCGCCAGCGGAGGACTAATCAATGAGCAGTTCTTC.